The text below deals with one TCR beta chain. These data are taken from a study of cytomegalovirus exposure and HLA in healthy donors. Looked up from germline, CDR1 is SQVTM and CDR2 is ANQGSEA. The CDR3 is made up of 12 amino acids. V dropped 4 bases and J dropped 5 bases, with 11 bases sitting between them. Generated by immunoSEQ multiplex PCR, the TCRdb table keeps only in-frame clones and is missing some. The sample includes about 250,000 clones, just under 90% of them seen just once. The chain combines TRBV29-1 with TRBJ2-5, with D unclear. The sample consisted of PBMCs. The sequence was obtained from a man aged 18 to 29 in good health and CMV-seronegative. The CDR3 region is CSVARPGETQYF. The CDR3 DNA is TGCAGCGTTGCCCGCCCCGGTGAGACCCAGTACTTC.